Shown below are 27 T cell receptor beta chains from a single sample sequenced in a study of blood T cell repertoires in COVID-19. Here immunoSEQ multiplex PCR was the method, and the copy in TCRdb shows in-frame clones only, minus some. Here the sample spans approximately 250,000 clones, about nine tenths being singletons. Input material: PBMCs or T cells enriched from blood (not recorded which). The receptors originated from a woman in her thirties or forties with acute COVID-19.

CDR3 sequence (DNA): TGTGCCAGCAGCAAAAGGGGCGATGTTGAAAAACTGTTTTTT. This translates into CASSKRGDVEKLFF. The chain uses TRBV5-4 and TRBJ1-4, with D possibly being TRBD1 (5 bases). The CDR3 has 14 residues. The germline V and J ends were trimmed by 4 bases and 7 bases, with 14 bases remaining between them. From germline, CDR1 is SGHNT and CDR2 YYREEE (reference sequence).

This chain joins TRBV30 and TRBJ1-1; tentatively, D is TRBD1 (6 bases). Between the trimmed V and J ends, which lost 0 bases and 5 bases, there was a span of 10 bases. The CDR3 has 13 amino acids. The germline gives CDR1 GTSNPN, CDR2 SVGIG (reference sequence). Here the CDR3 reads CAWSVQGRTEAFF. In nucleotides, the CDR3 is TGTGCCTGGAGTGTACAGGGCCGGACTGAAGCTTTCTTT.

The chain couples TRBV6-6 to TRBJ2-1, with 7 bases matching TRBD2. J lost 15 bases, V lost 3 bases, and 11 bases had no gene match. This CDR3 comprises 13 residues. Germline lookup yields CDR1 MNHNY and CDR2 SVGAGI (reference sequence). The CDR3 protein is CASSYRSGGLAFF. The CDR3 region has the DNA TGTGCCAGCAGTTATAGGTCGGGGGGATTGGCGTTCTTC.

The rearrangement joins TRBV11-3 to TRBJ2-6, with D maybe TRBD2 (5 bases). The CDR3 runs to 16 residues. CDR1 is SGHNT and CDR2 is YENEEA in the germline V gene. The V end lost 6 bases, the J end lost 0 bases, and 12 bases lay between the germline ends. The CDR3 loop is CASRLGSVSGANVLTF. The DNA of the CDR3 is TGTGCCAGCAGACTTGGGAGCGTCTCTGGGGCCAACGTCCTGACTTTC.

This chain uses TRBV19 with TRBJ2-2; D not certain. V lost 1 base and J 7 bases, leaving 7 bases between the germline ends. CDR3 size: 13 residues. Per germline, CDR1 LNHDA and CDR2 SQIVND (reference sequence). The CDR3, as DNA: TGTGCCAGTAGTATAGTCACATACGGGGAGCTGTTTTTT. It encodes CASSIVTYGELFF.

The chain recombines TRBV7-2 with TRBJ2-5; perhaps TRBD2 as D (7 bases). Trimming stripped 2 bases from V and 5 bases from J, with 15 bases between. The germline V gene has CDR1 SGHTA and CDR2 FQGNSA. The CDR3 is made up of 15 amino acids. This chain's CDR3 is CASSLNAPGGETQYF. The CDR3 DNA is TGTGCCAGCAGCTTAAACGCGCCGGGGGGCGAGACCCAGTACTTC. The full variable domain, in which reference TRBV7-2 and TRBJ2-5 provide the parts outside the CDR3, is GAGVSQSPSNKVTEKGKDVELRCDPISGHTALYWYRQSLGQGLEFLIYFQGNSAPDKSGLPSDRFSAERTGGSVSTLTIQRTQQEDSAVYLCASSLNAPGGETQYFGPGTRLLVL.

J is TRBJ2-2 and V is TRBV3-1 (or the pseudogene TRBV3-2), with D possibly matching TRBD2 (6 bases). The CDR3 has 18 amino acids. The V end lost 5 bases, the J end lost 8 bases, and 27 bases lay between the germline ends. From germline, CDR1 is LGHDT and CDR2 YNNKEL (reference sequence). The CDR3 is CASSASGTAAGVAGELFF. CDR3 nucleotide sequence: TGTGCCAGCAGCGCTTCCGGGACTGCCGCTGGGGTAGCAGGGGAGCTGTTTTTT.

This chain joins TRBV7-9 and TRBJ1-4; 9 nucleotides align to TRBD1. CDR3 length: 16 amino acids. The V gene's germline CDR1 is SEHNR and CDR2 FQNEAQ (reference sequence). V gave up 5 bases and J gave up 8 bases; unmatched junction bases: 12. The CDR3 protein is CASSAGTGRRGEKLFF. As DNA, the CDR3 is TGTGCCAGCAGCGCCGGGACAGGGCGACGAGGGGAAAAACTGTTTTTT.

The CDR3 DNA sequence: TGTGCCGCGGGGGGTGGTACCACAGATACGCAGTATTTT. As protein: CAAGGGTTDTQYF. V usage is TRBV19 and J usage is TRBJ2-3; 8 bases are a match to TRBD2. Germline CDR1 LNHDA, CDR2 SQIVND (reference sequence). Trimming took 11 bases from V and 2 from J; bases not matched to a gene: 6. The CDR3 totals 13 residues.

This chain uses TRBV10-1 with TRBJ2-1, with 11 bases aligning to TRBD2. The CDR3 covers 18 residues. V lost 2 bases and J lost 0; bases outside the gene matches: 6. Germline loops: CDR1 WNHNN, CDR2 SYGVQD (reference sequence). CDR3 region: CASSEGASGGISYNEQFF. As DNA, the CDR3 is TGCGCCAGCAGTGAGGGGGCTAGCGGGGGGATCTCCTACAATGAGCAGTTCTTC.

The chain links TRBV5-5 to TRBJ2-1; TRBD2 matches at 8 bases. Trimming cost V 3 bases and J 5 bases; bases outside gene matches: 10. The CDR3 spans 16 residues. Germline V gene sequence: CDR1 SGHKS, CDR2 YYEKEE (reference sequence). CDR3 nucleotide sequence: TGTGCCAGCAGCTCCCCTCGGGGGGGGGCGGACAATGAGCAGTTCTTC. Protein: CASSSPRGGADNEQFF.

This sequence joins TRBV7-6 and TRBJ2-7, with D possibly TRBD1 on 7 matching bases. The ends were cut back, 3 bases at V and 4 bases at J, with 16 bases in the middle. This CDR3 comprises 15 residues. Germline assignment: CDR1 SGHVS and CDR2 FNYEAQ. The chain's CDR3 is CASSLGQGGAYEQYV. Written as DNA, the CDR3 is TGTGCCAGCAGCTTGGGGCAGGGGGGAGCTTACGAGCAGTACGTC.

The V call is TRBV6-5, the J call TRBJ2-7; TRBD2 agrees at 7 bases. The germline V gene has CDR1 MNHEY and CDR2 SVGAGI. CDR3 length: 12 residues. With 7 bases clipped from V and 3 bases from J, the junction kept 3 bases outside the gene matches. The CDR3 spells CASMRGNYEQYF. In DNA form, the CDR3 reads TGTGCCAGCATGCGGGGGAACTACGAGCAGTACTTC.

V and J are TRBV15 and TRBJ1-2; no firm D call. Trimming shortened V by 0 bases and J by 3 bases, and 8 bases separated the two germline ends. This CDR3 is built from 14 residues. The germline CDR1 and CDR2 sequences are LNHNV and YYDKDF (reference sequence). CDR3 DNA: TGTGCCACCAGCAGAGATCGAGGTCACTATGGCTACACCTTC. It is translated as CATSRDRGHYGYTF.

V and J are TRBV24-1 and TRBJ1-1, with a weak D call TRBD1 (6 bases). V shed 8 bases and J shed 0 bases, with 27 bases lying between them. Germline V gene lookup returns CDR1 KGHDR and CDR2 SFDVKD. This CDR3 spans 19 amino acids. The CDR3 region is CATTTTGGPTYDMNTEAFF. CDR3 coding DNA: TGTGCCACCACTACCACGGGGGGCCCCACGTATGACATGAACACTGAAGCTTTCTTT.

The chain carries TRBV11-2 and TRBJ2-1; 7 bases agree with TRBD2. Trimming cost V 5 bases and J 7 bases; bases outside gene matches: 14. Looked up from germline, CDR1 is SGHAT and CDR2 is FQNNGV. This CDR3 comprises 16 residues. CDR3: CASSGVTGGGRNEQFF. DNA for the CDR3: TGTGCCAGCAGCGGCGTAACGGGGGGAGGGAGGAATGAGCAGTTCTTC.

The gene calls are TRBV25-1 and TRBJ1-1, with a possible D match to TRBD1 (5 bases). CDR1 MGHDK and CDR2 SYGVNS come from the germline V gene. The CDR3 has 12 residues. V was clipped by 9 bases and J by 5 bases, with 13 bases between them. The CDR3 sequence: CASRRGRTEAFF. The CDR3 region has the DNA TGTGCCAGTAGGCGGGGGAGGACTGAAGCTTTCTTT.

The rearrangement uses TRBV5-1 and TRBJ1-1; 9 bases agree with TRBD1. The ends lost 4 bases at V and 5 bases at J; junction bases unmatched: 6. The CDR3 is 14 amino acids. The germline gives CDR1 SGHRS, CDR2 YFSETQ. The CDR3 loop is CASSGGQGRTEAFF. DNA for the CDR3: TGCGCCAGCAGCGGTGGACAGGGGAGGACTGAAGCTTTCTTT.

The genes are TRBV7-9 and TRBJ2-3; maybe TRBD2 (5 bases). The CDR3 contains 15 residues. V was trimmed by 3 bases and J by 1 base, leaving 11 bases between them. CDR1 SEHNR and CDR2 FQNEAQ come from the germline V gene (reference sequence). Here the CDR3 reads CASSFRGLRTDTQYF. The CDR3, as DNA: TGTGCCAGCAGCTTTCGCGGGTTGCGCACAGATACGCAGTATTTT.

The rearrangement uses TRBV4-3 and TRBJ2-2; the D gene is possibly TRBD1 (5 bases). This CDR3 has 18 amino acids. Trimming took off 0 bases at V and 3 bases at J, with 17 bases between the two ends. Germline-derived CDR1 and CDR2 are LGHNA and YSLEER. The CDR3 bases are TGCGCCAGCAGCCAAGAGCCCGGTGGCAGGGAAGACACCGGGGAGCTGTTTTTT. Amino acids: CASSQEPGGREDTGELFF.

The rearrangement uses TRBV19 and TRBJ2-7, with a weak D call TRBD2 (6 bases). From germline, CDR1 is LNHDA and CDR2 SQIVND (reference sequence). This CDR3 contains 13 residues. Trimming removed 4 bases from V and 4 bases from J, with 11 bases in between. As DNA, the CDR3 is TGTGCCAGTAGTAACCGACTAGGTTACGAGCAGTACTTC. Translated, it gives CASSNRLGYEQYF.

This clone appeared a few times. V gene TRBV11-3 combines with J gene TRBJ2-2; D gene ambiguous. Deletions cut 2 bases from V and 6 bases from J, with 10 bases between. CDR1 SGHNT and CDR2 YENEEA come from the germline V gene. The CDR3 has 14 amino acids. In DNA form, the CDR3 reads TGTGCCAGCAGCTTAATCAAACACCCCGGGGAGCTGTTTTTT. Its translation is CASSLIKHPGELFF.

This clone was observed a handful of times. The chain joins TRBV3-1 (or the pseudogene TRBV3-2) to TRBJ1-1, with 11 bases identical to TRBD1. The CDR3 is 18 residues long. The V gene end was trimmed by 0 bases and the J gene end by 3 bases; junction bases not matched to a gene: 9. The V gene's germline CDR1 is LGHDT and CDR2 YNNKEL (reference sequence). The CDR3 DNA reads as TGTGCCAGCAGCCAAGATCTTGGGGACAGGGGGAGTGACACTGAAGCTTTCTTT. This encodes CASSQDLGDRGSDTEAFF.

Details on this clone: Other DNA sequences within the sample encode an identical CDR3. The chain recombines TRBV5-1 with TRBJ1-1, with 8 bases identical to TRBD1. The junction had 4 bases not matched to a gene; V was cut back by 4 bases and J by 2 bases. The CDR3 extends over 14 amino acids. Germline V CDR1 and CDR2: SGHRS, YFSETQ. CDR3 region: CASSGQGGNTEAFF. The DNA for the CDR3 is TGCGCCAGCAGCGGACAGGGAGGAAACACTGAAGCTTTCTTT. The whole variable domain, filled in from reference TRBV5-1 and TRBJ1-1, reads KAGVTQTPRYLIKTRGQQVTLSCSPISGHRSVSWYQQTPGQGLQFLFEYFSETQRNKGNFPGRFSGRQFSNSRSEMNVSTLELGDSALYLCASSGQGGNTEAFFGQGTRLTVV.

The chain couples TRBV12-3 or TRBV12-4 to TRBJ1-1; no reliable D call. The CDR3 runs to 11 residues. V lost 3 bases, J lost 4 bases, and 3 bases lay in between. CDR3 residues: CASSLSTEAFF. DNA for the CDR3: TGTGCCAGCAGTTTGAGCACTGAAGCTTTCTTT.

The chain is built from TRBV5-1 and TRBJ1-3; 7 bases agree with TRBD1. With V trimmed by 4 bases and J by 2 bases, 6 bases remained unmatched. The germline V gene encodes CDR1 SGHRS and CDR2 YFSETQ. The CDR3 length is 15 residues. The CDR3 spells CASSLGQLPGNTIYF. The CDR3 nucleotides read TGCGCCAGCAGCCTGGGACAGCTACCTGGAAACACCATATATTTT.

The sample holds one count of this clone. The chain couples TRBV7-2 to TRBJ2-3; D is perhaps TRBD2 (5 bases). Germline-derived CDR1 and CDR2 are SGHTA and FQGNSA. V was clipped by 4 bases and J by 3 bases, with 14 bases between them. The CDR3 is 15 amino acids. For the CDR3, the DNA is TGTGCCAGCAGCTCCCATACGGGGTCAACAGATACGCAGTATTTT. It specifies CASSSHTGSTDTQYF.